This entry features one T cell receptor beta chain sequence. Its target is not known. The CDR3 extends over 14 amino acids. V shed 0 bases and J 7 bases; nucleotides not matched to a gene: 3. Germline V gene data show CDR1 as LNHNV and CDR2 as YYDKDF (reference sequence). The data belong to a study of T cell responses to AZD1222 COVID-19 vaccine. Study conclusions and caveats: The CD4 TCRs associated with vaccination extended across spike and predominated at 160-218 and 743-854. When two AZD1222 doses had been given, Spike-specific TCR breadth and depth rose. Reportedly, nearly half the spike-specific TCRs target unmutated variant regions.

Assay: immunoSEQ multiplex PCR; the TCRdb copy retains only in-frame clones and omits some. The table has roughly 150,000 clones, 80% to 90% seen once. The source was peripheral blood, collected after recovery from COVID-19. The V gene is TRBV15, the J gene TRBJ2-1, with 7 bases fitting TRBD1. The origin of this receptor is an adult who had recovered from COVID-19. CDR3 in amino acids: CATSRDKGANEQFF. The DNA of the CDR3 is TGTGCCACCAGCAGAGATAAGGGGGCTAATGAGCAGTTCTTC.